Following are 8 T cell receptor beta chains from one sample sequenced in a study of blood T cell repertoires in COVID-19. Libraries were prepared by immunoSEQ multiplex PCR; TCRdb keeps only in-frame clonotypes and omits some of them. The table has 250,000 or so clones, 83% seen once. Material for sequencing was PBMCs or T cells enriched from blood (not recorded which). The receptors stem from a middle-aged woman who had been exposed to COVID-19.

In this sample, this clone turned up once. The chain couples TRBV4-1 to TRBJ2-3; 8 bases fit TRBD2. The junction had 14 bases not matched to a gene; V was cut back by 0 bases and J by 3 bases. This CDR3 region has 19 residues. The germline V gene encodes CDR1 MGHRA and CDR2 YSYEKL. This chain's CDR3 is CASSQERRGQRGNTDTQYF. CDR3 DNA: TGCGCCAGCAGCCAAGAACGAAGGGGCCAGCGGGGGAATACAGATACGCAGTATTTT.

The chain links TRBV11-3 to TRBJ2-5; 11 nucleotides match TRBD2. The germline CDR1 and CDR2 sequences are SGHNT and YENEEA. The CDR3 has 14 residues. The V and J ends lost 4 bases and 4 bases, in that order; junction bases with no gene match: 2. CDR3 protein: CASSSGTSGETQYF. The CDR3 nucleotides are TGTGCCAGCAGCTCCGGGACTAGCGGAGAGACCCAGTACTTC.

The rearrangement joins TRBV4-2 to TRBJ2-5, with TRBD2 matching 15 bases. The CDR3 is 17 residues long. V lost 2 bases to trimming and J lost 5 bases; unmatched junction nucleotides: 6. Germline CDR1 reads LGHNA; CDR2 reads YNFKEQ. CDR3 DNA: TGTGCCAGCAGCCAACTAGGCGGGACTAGCGGGGGGGAGACCCAGTACTTC. It encodes CASSQLGGTSGGETQYF.

The chain links TRBV7-3 to TRBJ2-1, with 11 bases that match TRBD1. This CDR3 has 15 residues. J gave up 8 bases and V 5 bases, and 8 bases lay outside the gene matches. CDR1 and CDR2 (germline): SGHTA, FQGTGA. DNA of the CDR3: TGTGCCAGCAGCCTCGGACAGGGGGCCGGCTATGAGCAGTTCTTC. It specifies CASSLGQGAGYEQFF.

The V call is TRBV7-3, the J call TRBJ1-1, with 7 bases lining up with TRBD1. The CDR3 extends over 13 amino acids. Looked up from germline, CDR1 is SGHTA and CDR2 is FQGTGA. The V and J ends lost 3 bases and 9 bases, in that order; junction bases with no gene match: 7. CDR3 amino acids: CASSFTGDEKAFF. Written as DNA, the CDR3 is TGTGCCAGCAGCTTTACAGGGGATGAGAAAGCTTTCTTT.

The chain uses TRBV3-1 (or the pseudogene TRBV3-2) and TRBJ1-4, with D uncertain. The V gene lost 3 bases and the J gene lost 7 bases, with 15 bases spanning the gap. Looked up from germline, CDR1 is LGHDT and CDR2 is YNNKEL (reference sequence). The CDR3 sequence is 15 residues long. In DNA, the CDR3 is TGTGCCAGCAGCCAGAGACTTTCATTGGGTGAAAAACTGTTTTTT. This gives the protein CASSQRLSLGEKLFF.

The chain has TRBV12-5 and TRBJ2-3; D unresolved. The CDR3 totals 17 residues. V was cut by 5 bases and J by 4 bases, with 22 bases left in between. Germline V gene data show CDR1 as LGHNT and CDR2 as FRNRAP. CDR3 sequence: CASGPSATAWSPDTQYF. DNA of the CDR3: TGTGCTAGTGGTCCCTCGGCTACAGCTTGGTCCCCAGATACGCAGTATTTT.

The rearrangement links TRBV6-5 to TRBJ1-2; 8 nucleotides match TRBD1. Germline assignment: CDR1 MNHEY and CDR2 SVGAGI. The V and J ends lost 6 bases and 7 bases, in that order; junction bases with no gene match: 13. The CDR3 runs 15 residues. For the CDR3, the DNA is TGTGCCAGCAGCCTATCGGCGACAGGGGATGGTGGCTACACCTTC. Translating gives CASSLSATGDGGYTF.